Listed below are T cell receptor beta chains from one sample, sequenced in a study of graft-versus-host responses after intestinal transplantation. Sequencing used immunoSEQ multiplex PCR; TCRdb keeps in-frame clones, though not all of them. The sample has around 71,000 clones, roughly 92% seen once; the top ten hold 6.5% to 8%. Sequencing was performed on bone marrow, taken 734 days after intestinal transplantation. Receptors were obtained from a human patient who received an intestinal transplant, so some T cells may come from the graft donor. The CDR3 runs from the conserved cysteine through the conserved F or W. D genes are given only for firm matches. Clone size is shown for a subset of rows, as once, few, many or a class of expanded clone.

v_gene	len	d_gene	j_gene	abundance	CDR3nt	CDR3aa
TRBV6-5	14	-	TRBJ2-1	-	TGTGCCAGCAGTCCTTCGACGGTTTACAATGAGCAGTTCTTC	CASSPSTVYNEQFF
TRBV19	14	-	TRBJ2-3	-	TGTGCCAGTAGGAAGCGGAAACTCACAGATACGCAGTATTTT	CASRKRKLTDTQYF
TRBV5-1	14	TRBD1	TRBJ1-2	-	TGCGCCAGCAGCCAGAGGACAGGGGGCGATGGCTACACCTTC	CASSQRTGGDGYTF
TRBV30	16	TRBD2	TRBJ2-5	-	TGTGCCTGGAGTTCCGGGACTAGCGGAAGGGAAGAGACCCAGTACTTC	CAWSSGTSGREETQYF
TRBV5-8	12	-	TRBJ1-6	-	TGTGCCAGCAGCTTTGTGGGCTCACCCCTCCACTTT	CASSFVGSPLHF
TRBV11-2	14	TRBD1	TRBJ2-5	-	TGTGCCAGCAGCTCAGGACAGGGCCAAGAGACCCAGTACTTC	CASSSGQGQETQYF
TRBV27	15	-	TRBJ2-7	-	TGTGCCAGCAGTTCGCTTGCCGCGATCTCGTACGAGCAGTACTTC	CASSSLAAISYEQYF
TRBV27	16	TRBD2	TRBJ2-1	-	TGTGCCAGCAGCCTAGGGGGACTAGCGGGCTACAATGAGCAGTTCTTC	CASSLGGLAGYNEQFF
TRBV9	15	-	TRBJ1-3	-	TGTGCCAGCAGCGATCAGGGGCGCGCAGGAAACACCATATATTTT	CASSDQGRAGNTIYF
TRBV2	14	TRBD2	TRBJ2-1	-	TGTGCCAGCAGTGGGACTAGCGGGGACAATGAGCAGTTCTTC	CASSGTSGDNEQFF
TRBV30	17	TRBD2	TRBJ2-7	-	TGTGCCTGGAGTGGCGGGACTAGCGGGTTTGCTTCTCCTGGGCAGTACTTC	CAWSGGTSGFASPGQYF
TRBV2	15	-	TRBJ1-2	once	TGTGCCAGCACCGGCGGGACCTCGCCCCGTTATGGCTACACCTTC	CASTGGTSPRYGYTF
TRBV10-3	14	-	TRBJ1-5	-	TGTGCCATCAGTGAATCTGGGGATCATCAGCCCCAGCATTTT	CAISESGDHQPQHF
TRBV6-6	14	-	TRBJ2-1	-	TGTGCCAGCAGTTTTCAGGGGACGTCCAATGAGCAGTTCTTC	CASSFQGTSNEQFF
TRBV6-6	13	-	TRBJ2-5	once	TGTGCCAGCAGTTCACAGGGTCCGGAGACCCAGTACTTC	CASSSQGPETQYF
TRBV11-2	13	-	TRBJ2-1	few	TGTGCCAGCAGTTCAAGCTCCTACAATGAGCAGTTCTTC	CASSSSSYNEQFF